This T cell receptor beta chain appears in the sequencing data of a study of control samples from healthy donors and cancer patients. V was clipped by 7 bases and J by 9 bases, with 13 bases between them. CDR1 is SGDLS, CDR2 YYNGEE, per germline. This CDR3 comprises 11 residues. Here immunoSEQ multiplex PCR was the method, and the copy in TCRdb shows in-frame clones only, minus some. Of some 150,000 clones in the sample, roughly 95% were seen once. This TCR derives from a woman younger than 45 in good health. The specimen sequenced was blood. The rearrangement uses TRBV9 and TRBJ1-2, with a tentative D call TRBD1 (5 bases). For the CDR3, the DNA is TGTGCCAGCCACGGGGGAGGGAGCTACACCTTC. Translating it yields CASHGGGSYTF.